Presented here are 24 T cell receptor beta chains from one specimen sequenced in a study of T cell responses to AZD1222 COVID-19 vaccine. Clones were read by immunoSEQ multiplex PCR, and TCRdb kept only the in-frame ones, dropping some. The data hold 95,000 to 100,000 clones, with roughly 84% observed a single time. This sample comprised peripheral blood, obtained on day 0 of AZD1222 vaccination. These receptors were taken from an adult in good health.

The chain links TRBV5-1 to TRBJ1-3, with a tentative D call TRBD1 (6 bases). V was clipped by 0 bases and J by 5 bases, with 12 bases between them. Germline V CDR1 and CDR2: SGHRS, YFSETQ. The CDR3 has 15 amino acids. CDR3 DNA sequence: TGCGCCAGCAGCTTGGCCTCGGACAGTCGAAACACCATATATTTT. It specifies CASSLASDSRNTIYF.

This chain connects TRBV4-3 to TRBJ1-2, with unresolved D. CDR1 and CDR2 from the germline V gene are LGHNA and YSLEER. The CDR3 totals 13 residues. Trimming took 0 bases from V and 7 from J, leaving 9 bases between them. The CDR3 sequence: CASSQERGFGYTF. As DNA, the CDR3 is TGCGCCAGCAGCCAAGAACGCGGTTTTGGCTACACCTTC.

This sequence joins TRBV27 and TRBJ1-4; unclear D gene. V lost 6 bases and J 0 bases, leaving 11 bases between the germline ends. This CDR3 spans 15 amino acids. The germline V gene encodes CDR1 MNHEY and CDR2 SMNVEV (reference sequence). Here the CDR3 DNA reads TGTGCCAGCAGGTCCTTGGCACCAACTAATGAAAAACTGTTTTTT. It specifies CASRSLAPTNEKLFF.

This CDR3 is CATGGSGANVLTF. The CDR3 DNA reads TGTGCCACGGGGGGTTCCGGGGCCAACGTCCTGACTTTC. This chain links TRBV6-5 with TRBJ2-6, with 7 bases lining up with TRBD2. The CDR3 consists of 13 residues. Germline V gene lookup returns CDR1 MNHEY and CDR2 SVGAGI. J was trimmed by 4 bases and V by 10 bases; bases with no gene match: 4.

V gene TRBV6-1 combines with J gene TRBJ1-2; 9 bases map to TRBD1. This CDR3 has 14 amino acids. The trim removed 3 bases at V and 7 bases at J, leaving 6 bases unmatched. Per germline, CDR1 MNHNS and CDR2 SASEGT. The CDR3 nucleotides read TGTGCCAGCAGTGATTGGTGGACAGGGGTTGGCTACACCTTC. This translates into CASSDWWTGVGYTF.

This clone was detected only once. The V call is TRBV9, the J call TRBJ2-5, with 9 bases lining up with TRBD1. In germline, CDR1 is SGDLS, CDR2 YYNGEE. The CDR3 runs to 15 residues. V dropped 3 bases and J dropped 1; count of bases not matched to a gene: 4. DNA for the CDR3: TGTGCCAGCAGCGAGGGACAGGGCCGCCAAGAGACCCAGTACTTC. Protein sequence: CASSEGQGRQETQYF.

V is TRBV6-5 and J is TRBJ1-2; a possible D gene is TRBD1 (6 bases). The CDR3 totals 13 residues. The germline CDR1 and CDR2 sequences are MNHEY and SVGAGI. As DNA, the CDR3 is TGTGCTACAAAGGGGGGAACCATTTATGGCTACACCTTC. It specifies CATKGGTIYGYTF.

This clone was counted many times. This rearrangement joins TRBV7-8 to TRBJ1-1; 10 bases are shared with TRBD1. Germline loops: CDR1 SGHVS, CDR2 FQNEAQ. The ends lost 5 bases at V and 1 base at J; junction bases unmatched: 7. The CDR3 runs 16 residues. The CDR3 bases are TGTGCCAGCAGCAGCCGGGACAGGGGCTCGAACACTGAAGCTTTCTTT. It specifies CASSSRDRGSNTEAFF.

The rearrangement joins TRBV10-3 to TRBJ2-7, with D possibly TRBD1 on 6 matching bases. This CDR3 has 15 residues. The germline gives CDR1 ENHRY, CDR2 SYGVKD. V was cut by 3 bases and J by 1 base, with 13 bases left in between. The CDR3 reads CAISEVGQGSYEQYF. The CDR3 DNA sequence: TGTGCCATCAGTGAAGTGGGTCAGGGGTCCTACGAGCAGTACTTC.

The rearrangement uses TRBV7-9 and TRBJ2-5; TRBD2 matches at 11 bases. This CDR3 is built from 15 residues. V lost 5 bases to trimming and J lost 4 bases; unmatched junction nucleotides: 6. Germline V lookup: CDR1 SEHNR, CDR2 FQNEAQ (reference sequence). The CDR3 sequence: CASSATSGNPETQYF. CDR3 DNA sequence: TGTGCCAGCAGCGCGACTAGCGGGAACCCAGAGACCCAGTACTTC.

The V gene is TRBV7-8, the J gene TRBJ1-1, with TRBD1 matching 8 bases. The length of the CDR3 is 13 residues. Trimming cost V 0 bases and J 10 bases; bases outside gene matches: 4. Germline CDR1 SGHVS, CDR2 FQNEAQ. The CDR3 here is CASSLARGQRAFF. CDR3 nucleotides: TGTGCCAGCAGCTTAGCCAGGGGGCAAAGAGCTTTCTTT. Filled out from reference TRBV7-8 and TRBJ1-1, the complete variable domain reads GAGVSQSPRYKVAKRGQDVALRCDPISGHVSLFWYQQALGQGPEFLTYFQNEAQLDKSGLPSDRFFAERPEGSVSTLKIQRTQQEDSAVYLCASSLARGQRAFFGQGTRLTVV.

This clone was found a few times. The chain is built from TRBV28 and TRBJ1-5, with D hard to call. This CDR3 region has 13 residues. Germline V gene lookup returns CDR1 MDHEN and CDR2 SYDVKM. V lost 5 bases, J lost 2 bases, and 7 bases lay in between. CDR3 sequence reads: CASSPSGNQPQHF. CDR3 DNA: TGTGCCAGCAGTCCCAGCGGCAATCAGCCCCAGCATTTT.

J is TRBJ2-7 and V is TRBV5-4, with a weak D call TRBD2 (5 bases). This CDR3 is built from 15 residues. Between the trimmed V and J ends, which lost 4 bases and 0 bases, there was a span of 14 bases. Looked up from germline, CDR1 is SGHNT and CDR2 is YYREEE (reference sequence). CDR3: CASSPRGPSSYEQYF. DNA for the CDR3: TGTGCCAGCAGCCCCCGGGGTCCCTCCTCCTACGAGCAGTACTTC.

The chain uses TRBV10-3 and TRBJ1-1, with D perhaps TRBD1 (6 bases). Trimming stripped 6 bases from V and 2 bases from J, with 10 bases between. Germline V CDR1 and CDR2: ENHRY, SYGVKD. The CDR3 totals 13 residues. CDR3 residues: CAIRQGTNTEAFF. CDR3 bases: TGTGCCATCAGACAGGGAACTAACACTGAAGCTTTCTTT.

This chain links TRBV4-3 with TRBJ1-6; TRBD1 matches 10 bases. This CDR3 comprises 17 residues. V dropped 4 bases and J dropped 7; count of bases not matched to a gene: 10. Germline V gene data show CDR1 as LGHNA and CDR2 as YSLEER. The CDR3 DNA sequence: TGCGCCAGCAGCCCCGTCGCGGGACAGGGGTTAAATTCACCCCTCCACTTT. Its translation: CASSPVAGQGLNSPLHF.

Written as DNA, the CDR3 is TGCAGCGGCTGCGTCCCCGGACTCCCCCTGCTGTGTCCCCTTTTGAACACTGAAGCTTTCTTT. Translation gives CSGCVPGLPLLCPLLNTEAFF. The gene calls are TRBV29-1 and TRBJ1-1; no definite D call. Trimming removed 7 bases at V and 0 bases at J, with 36 bases between. This CDR3 comprises 21 residues. The germline V gene has CDR1 SQVTM and CDR2 ANQGSEA.

This chain joins TRBV6-6 and TRBJ2-1, with a tentative D call TRBD2 (6 bases). The CDR3 is 13 residues long. CDR1 MNHNY and CDR2 SVGAGI come from the germline V gene (reference sequence). V dropped 10 bases and J dropped 5 bases, with 15 bases sitting between them. The CDR3 region has the DNA TGTGCCACCCGACCCAGGACTAACAATGAGCAGTTCTTC. Amino acid sequence: CATRPRTNNEQFF.

V and J are TRBV5-4 and TRBJ2-1; 9 bases are a match to TRBD2. CDR1 and CDR2 from the germline V gene are SGHNT and YYREEE (reference sequence). The CDR3 extends over 15 amino acids. V was pared by 1 base and J by 5 bases, with 4 bases of the junction left unmatched. The CDR3: CASSLSTSGHNEQFF. In nucleotides, the CDR3 is TGTGCCAGCAGCTTGTCGACTAGCGGTCACAATGAGCAGTTCTTC. The full variable domain, with the rest looked up from reference TRBV5-4 and TRBJ2-1, is ETGVTQSPTHLIKTRGQQVTLRCSSQSGHNTVSWYQQALGQGPQFIFQYYREEENGRGNFPPRFSGLQFPNYSSELNVNALELDDSALYLCASSLSTSGHNEQFFGPGTRLTVL.

The chain recombines TRBV11-2 with TRBJ1-2; a possible D gene is TRBD1 (5 bases). From germline, CDR1 is SGHAT and CDR2 FQNNGV. The ends were cut back, 1 base at V and 4 bases at J, with 10 bases in the middle. CDR3 length equals 14 residues. CDR3 residues: CASSLVRDPYGYTF. DNA of the CDR3: TGTGCCAGCAGCTTAGTAAGGGACCCCTATGGCTACACCTTC. The variable domain in full, completed from reference TRBV11-2 and TRBJ1-2, reads EAGVAQSPRYKIIEKRQSVAFWCNPISGHATLYWYQQILGQGPKLLIQFQNNGVVDDSQLPKDRFSAERLKGVDSTLKIQPAKLEDSAVYLCASSLVRDPYGYTFGSGTRLTVV.

This clone appeared a single time. CDR3 DNA: TGTGCCAGCAGCTTGGTTTCCCTAACCTCCTACGAGCAGTACTTC. This sequence encodes CASSLVSLTSYEQYF. The V gene is TRBV5-8, the J gene TRBJ2-7, with no clear D. Trimming removed 0 bases from V and 0 bases from J, with 10 bases in between. CDR3 length: 15 amino acids. Germline CDR1 is SGHTS and CDR2 is YDEGEE.

J is TRBJ2-2 and V is TRBV6-6; tentative D call: TRBD2 (6 bases). Trimming pared 4 bases from V and 4 bases from J, leaving 16 bases between. The CDR3 loop spans 16 amino acids. Germline CDR1 and CDR2: MNHNY and SVGAGI (reference sequence). The CDR3 loop is CASSSRLGASTGELFF. CDR3 DNA: TGTGCCAGCAGTTCAAGACTAGGCGCGAGCACCGGGGAGCTGTTTTTT.

The count of this clone is one. V and J are TRBV5-1 and TRBJ2-1, with 9 bases aligning to TRBD1. The CDR3 has 17 amino acids. In germline, CDR1 is SGHRS, CDR2 YFSETQ. J gave up 2 bases and V 0 bases, and 6 bases lay outside the gene matches. The DNA of the CDR3 is TGCGCCAGCAGCTTGGGGGGAGGGACAGGGACCTACAATGAGCAGTTCTTC. Protein sequence: CASSLGGGTGTYNEQFF.

The chain carries TRBV6-6 and TRBJ1-3; possibly TRBD1 for D (5 bases). Per the germline V gene, CDR1 is MNHNY and CDR2 is SVGAGI (reference sequence). V lost 7 bases and J 4 bases, leaving 17 bases between the germline ends. This CDR3 comprises 15 residues. DNA for the CDR3: TGTGCCAGCACCCTTCTCGAGGGGCGAGGAAACACCATATATTTT. Its translation is CASTLLEGRGNTIYF.

The rearrangement uses TRBV28 and TRBJ2-5; D call uncertain. This CDR3 is built from 14 residues. Trimming cost V 3 bases and J 2 bases, with 10 bases left between them. CDR1 is MDHEN, CDR2 SYDVKM, per germline. Written as DNA, the CDR3 is TGTGCCAGCAGTTTTTCTAATCAACAAGAGACCCAGTACTTC. It translates to CASSFSNQQETQYF.